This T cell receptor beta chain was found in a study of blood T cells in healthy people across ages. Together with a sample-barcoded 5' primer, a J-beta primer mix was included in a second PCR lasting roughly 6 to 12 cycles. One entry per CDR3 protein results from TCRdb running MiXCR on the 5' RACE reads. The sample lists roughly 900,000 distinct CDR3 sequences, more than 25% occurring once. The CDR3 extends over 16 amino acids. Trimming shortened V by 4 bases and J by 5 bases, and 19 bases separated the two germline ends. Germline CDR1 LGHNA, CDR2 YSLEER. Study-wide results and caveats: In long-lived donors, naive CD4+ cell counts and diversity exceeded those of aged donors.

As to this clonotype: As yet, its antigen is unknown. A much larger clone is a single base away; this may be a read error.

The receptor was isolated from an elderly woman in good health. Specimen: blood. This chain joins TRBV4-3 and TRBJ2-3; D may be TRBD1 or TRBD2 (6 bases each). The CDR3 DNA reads TGCGCCAGCAGCCGAGAATTGGGGGCCGGGGGAGATACGCAGTATTTT. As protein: CASSRELGAGGDTQYF.